The T cell receptor beta chain described here comes from a study of T cells after yellow fever vaccination. Trimming left V 1 base short and J 9 bases short, with 10 bases between. The CDR3 length is 14 residues. 5'RACE template switching generated TCR cDNA, adding a universal primer site and UMIs. TCRdb reanalysed the 5' RACE reads using MiXCR and keeps one entry per CDR3 protein. Here the sample spans more than 300,000 distinct CDR3 sequences, 6.5% to 8.5% being singletons. This clonotype appeared a few times. The TCR sequence derives from a man aged 18 to 29 who received the YFV17D yellow fever vaccine. This material consisted of PBMCs, taken about 41 days after the first yellow fever vaccination. The chain joins TRBV12-3 or TRBV12-4 to TRBJ1-6, with a weak D call TRBD1 (5 bases). Here the CDR3 reads CASSLVGPSSPLHF. CDR3 sequence (DNA): TGTGCCAGCAGTTTAGTGGGACCGAGTTCACCCCTCCACTTT.